This TCR beta chain was recovered during a study of Tregs in tolerant kidney transplant recipients. Study outcomes and limitations: Expanding Tregs on activated donor B cells appeared to best identify donor-specific TCRbeta clones.

Turning to this clone: What it binds is unknown.

The protocol was immunoSEQ multiplex PCR, while the TCRdb copy is restricted to in-frame clones and leaves out a portion. The sample carries tens of thousands of clones, about 83% recorded once. The CDR3 is made up of 14 amino acids. Germline lookup yields CDR1 SEHNR and CDR2 FQNEAQ (reference sequence). The ends lost 5 bases at V and 4 bases at J; junction bases unmatched: 7. The clonotype was recovered from a human donor in good health. V gene TRBV7-9 combines with J gene TRBJ2-7, with 8 bases aligning to TRBD1. The sequencing sample was made of CD4+ T cells from blood. CDR3: CASSDRGSEYEQYF. The CDR3 DNA sequence: TGTGCCAGCAGCGACAGGGGCAGCGAGTACGAGCAGTACTTC.